A selection of T cell receptor beta chains follows, all from one sample in a study of shared clonotypes between healthy human individuals. Produced via immunoSEQ multiplex PCR; TCRdb's table is partial and in-frame only. The table has about 640,000 clones, about 78% seen once. Material for sequencing was memory CD4+ T cells sorted from blood. Receptors originate from a woman in her 30s in good health. Each CDR3 is given with its conserved first and last residue. The D gene is left open where the match is weak. Part of the rows lack a size; the others show once, few, many or a class for expanded clones.

j_gene: TRBJ2-6; d_gene: TRBD1; abundance: -; v_gene: TRBV29-1; CDR3aa: CSARGTGPAGGANVLTF; CDR3nt: TGCAGCGCCCGAGGGACAGGGCCTGCTGGAGGGGCCAACGTCCTGACTTTC
j_gene: TRBJ1-6; d_gene: -; abundance: -; v_gene: TRBV5-4; CDR3aa: CASSGGTGIGYNSPLHF; CDR3nt: TGTGCCAGCAGCGGGGGCACAGGGATTGGGTATAATTCACCCCTCCACTTT
j_gene: TRBJ1-2; d_gene: -; abundance: few; v_gene: TRBV15; CDR3aa: CATSRDGAREGYTF; CDR3nt: TGTGCCACCAGCAGAGATGGGGCGAGGGAGGGCTACACCTTC
j_gene: TRBJ2-7; d_gene: TRBD2; abundance: -; v_gene: TRBV7-3; CDR3aa: CASSKTSGEASEQYF; CDR3nt: TGTGCCAGCAGCAAGACTAGCGGGGAAGCCTCCGAGCAGTACTTC
j_gene: TRBJ1-2; d_gene: -; abundance: -; v_gene: TRBV4-1; CDR3aa: CASSQEERVRGYGYTF; CDR3nt: TGCGCCAGCAGCCAAGAGGAAAGGGTTAGGGGCTATGGCTACACCTTC
j_gene: TRBJ2-1; d_gene: -; abundance: -; v_gene: TRBV27; CDR3aa: CASSFRTYNEQFF; CDR3nt: TGTGCCAGCAGTTTCCGCACCTACAATGAGCAGTTCTTC
j_gene: TRBJ2-1; d_gene: TRBD1; abundance: -; v_gene: TRBV7-9; CDR3aa: CASSLGQGVEFF; CDR3nt: TGTGCCAGCAGCTTAGGGCAGGGGGTGGAGTTCTTC
j_gene: TRBJ2-5; d_gene: TRBD1; abundance: -; v_gene: TRBV29-1; CDR3aa: CSVGQGLETQYF; CDR3nt: TGCAGCGTAGGACAGGGCCTCGAGACCCAGTACTTC
j_gene: TRBJ1-2; d_gene: -; abundance: few; v_gene: TRBV6-5; CDR3aa: CASSTKSYGYTF; CDR3nt: TGTGCCAGCAGTACGAAGAGCTATGGCTACACCTTC
j_gene: TRBJ2-7; d_gene: TRBD2; abundance: -; v_gene: TRBV11-3; CDR3aa: CASSFGGGREQYF; CDR3nt: TGTGCCAGCAGCTTCGGGGGAGGGCGGGAGCAGTACTTC
j_gene: TRBJ2-7; d_gene: TRBD2; abundance: -; v_gene: TRBV25-1; CDR3aa: CASSETSGLSYEQYF; CDR3nt: TGTGCCAGCAGTGAAACTAGCGGGCTATCCTACGAGCAGTACTTC
j_gene: TRBJ2-2; d_gene: -; abundance: few; v_gene: TRBV6-1; CDR3aa: CASSAYRDPGELFF; CDR3nt: TGTGCCAGCAGTGCTTACAGGGATCCCGGGGAGCTGTTTTTT
j_gene: TRBJ2-7; d_gene: -; abundance: -; v_gene: TRBV5-1; CDR3aa: CASSLGLYYEQYF; CDR3nt: TGCGCCAGCAGCTTGGGACTTTACTACGAGCAGTACTTC
j_gene: TRBJ2-1; d_gene: TRBD2; abundance: -; v_gene: TRBV29-1; CDR3aa: CSVTSGSWNEQFF; CDR3nt: TGCAGCGTAACTAGCGGGAGTTGGAATGAGCAGTTCTTC
j_gene: TRBJ2-1; d_gene: TRBD1; abundance: -; v_gene: TRBV18; CDR3aa: CASSPDRGGHEQFF; CDR3nt: TGTGCCAGCTCACCGGACAGGGGAGGACATGAGCAGTTCTTC
j_gene: TRBJ2-4; d_gene: TRBD1; abundance: -; v_gene: TRBV14; CDR3aa: CASSQDRGWENIQYF; CDR3nt: TGTGCCAGCAGCCAGGACAGGGGATGGGAAAACATTCAGTACTTC
j_gene: TRBJ2-5; d_gene: -; abundance: once; v_gene: TRBV2; CDR3aa: CATRRDAQETQYF; CDR3nt: TGTGCTACTCGCCGGGATGCCCAAGAGACCCAGTACTTC
j_gene: TRBJ2-3; d_gene: -; abundance: -; v_gene: TRBV28; CDR3aa: CASLRRDPHTDTQYF; CDR3nt: TGTGCCAGCCTTCGGCGGGATCCACACACAGATACGCAGTATTTT
j_gene: TRBJ1-1; d_gene: TRBD1; abundance: -; v_gene: TRBV11-2; CDR3aa: CASSPRTGTNTEAFF; CDR3nt: TGTGCCAGCAGCCCGAGGACAGGTACGAACACTGAAGCTTTCTTT
j_gene: TRBJ1-1; d_gene: -; abundance: once; v_gene: TRBV7-2; CDR3aa: CASSFAGGLSTEAFF; CDR3nt: TGTGCCAGCAGCTTTGCGGGGGGGCTTAGTACTGAAGCTTTCTTT
j_gene: TRBJ2-1; d_gene: -; abundance: -; v_gene: TRBV23-1; CDR3aa: CASSQSARDRPCSYNEQFF; CDR3nt: TGCGCCAGCAGTCAATCGGCGCGGGACAGACCATGTTCCTACAATGAGCAGTTCTTC
j_gene: TRBJ2-7; d_gene: -; abundance: once; v_gene: TRBV28; CDR3aa: CASNYGGTTGRNEQYF; CDR3nt: TGTGCCAGCAACTATGGAGGGACGACGGGTCGGAACGAGCAGTACTTC
j_gene: TRBJ1-5; d_gene: -; abundance: -; v_gene: TRBV6-1; CDR3aa: CASSEGFNPGQPQHF; CDR3nt: TGTGCCAGCAGTGAAGGCTTTAATCCCGGACAGCCCCAGCATTTT
j_gene: TRBJ2-7; d_gene: -; abundance: -; v_gene: TRBV28; CDR3aa: CASRPGSYYEQYF; CDR3nt: TGTGCCAGCAGACCCGGGTCCTACTACGAGCAGTACTTC
j_gene: TRBJ2-7; d_gene: TRBD1; abundance: -; v_gene: TRBV7-9; CDR3aa: CASSLSRQGAYEQYF; CDR3nt: TGTGCCAGCAGCTTAAGCCGGCAGGGGGCCTACGAGCAGTACTTC
j_gene: TRBJ2-1; d_gene: TRBD2; abundance: -; v_gene: TRBV7-9; CDR3aa: CASSLRASGSRGNEQFF; CDR3nt: TGTGCCAGCAGCTTAAGGGCTAGCGGGTCAAGGGGAAATGAGCAGTTCTTC
j_gene: TRBJ2-5; d_gene: TRBD2; abundance: -; v_gene: TRBV15; CDR3aa: CATSRGGLAGKQETQYF; CDR3nt: TGTGCCACCAGCAGAGGAGGACTAGCGGGGAAACAAGAGACCCAGTACTTC
j_gene: TRBJ2-1; d_gene: TRBD1; abundance: -; v_gene: TRBV7-9; CDR3aa: CASSATGTVNEQFF; CDR3nt: TGTGCCAGCAGCGCGACAGGGACAGTCAATGAGCAGTTCTTC
j_gene: TRBJ1-2; d_gene: -; abundance: once; v_gene: TRBV28; CDR3aa: CASSLYLYGYTF; CDR3nt: TGTGCCAGCAGTTTATATCTGTATGGCTACACCTTC
j_gene: TRBJ2-5; d_gene: -; abundance: -; v_gene: TRBV5-6; CDR3aa: CASSSGAQETQYF; CDR3nt: TGTGCCAGCAGCTCAGGGGCCCAAGAGACCCAGTACTTC
j_gene: TRBJ2-7; d_gene: -; abundance: -; v_gene: TRBV15; CDR3aa: CATSRPGVGRHDYEQYF; CDR3nt: TGTGCCACCAGCAGACCGGGCGTCGGTCGCCATGACTACGAGCAGTACTTC